The next 3 T cell receptor beta chains were all read from a single sample in a study of human T cells and chemical hapten exposure. TCRdb re-called the RACE reads with MiXCR, one entry per CDR3 protein. The sample holds roughly 190,000 distinct CDR3 sequences, under 25% seen once. Described time point: patch test 1, 2 weeks after DPC sensitization. The treatment is: therapeutic diphenylcyclopropenone sensitization with weekly scalp DPC. The sequencing used whole blood, collected in connection with sensitization to the hapten diphenylcyclopropenone (DPC). These receptors came from a woman aged 45-60 years with alopecia areata. Some clones in this sample may be carry-over from other donors' samples.

V is TRBV5-1 and J is TRBJ2-5; the D is unclear. The CDR3 loop spans 13 amino acids. Looked up from germline, CDR1 is SGHRS and CDR2 is YFSETQ. The V end was cut by 0 bases, the J end by 2 bases, with 5 bases between. The CDR3 DNA sequence: TGCGCCAGCAGCTTGGAGGTACAAGAGACCCAGTACTTC. Translated: CASSLEVQETQYF.

The chain joins TRBV2 to TRBJ2-1, with a tentative D call TRBD2 (6 bases). V lost 6 bases, J lost 1 base, and 10 bases lay in between. CDR3 length equals 14 residues. Germline CDR1 SNHLY, CDR2 FYNNEI. CDR3 DNA: TGTGCCAGCAGCGCTGGGGGGTCCTACAATGAGCAGTTCTTC. Protein: CASSAGGSYNEQFF.

This clonotype was recorded a few times. The chain joins TRBV7-9 to TRBJ2-1; tentatively, D is TRBD2 (5 bases). The germline V gene has CDR1 SEHNR and CDR2 FQNEAQ (reference sequence). CDR3 length: 14 amino acids. The germline V and J ends were trimmed by 10 bases and 0 bases, with 13 bases remaining between them. The CDR3 region has the DNA TGTGCCATCCCCGGTGGGAGCTCCTACAATGAGCAGTTCTTC. Amino acid sequence: CAIPGGSSYNEQFF.